These 24 T cell receptor beta chains originate from one sample sequenced in a study of blood T cell repertoires in COVID-19 (TCRdb year 2020). The library came from the immunoSEQ multiplex PCR assay. Drawn from immuneACCESS, this table holds only the in-frame rearrangements with V and J called that TCRdb kept. Clones are partly lost; checked studies trace under half to an unresolved V gene and leave the rest unexplained. In this sample the table shows approximately 170,000 clones, less than 90% of which occur a single time. The ten top clones hold approximately 4% of the sample. The sequenced material came from peripheral blood. These receptor sequences come from a woman aged 70-85 years with acute or convalescent COVID-19.

The gene calls are TRBV19 and TRBJ2-2; 8 bases map to TRBD1. V lost 4 bases, J lost 7 bases, and 8 bases stayed unmatched. Germline CDR1 LNHDA, CDR2 SQIVND (reference sequence). CDR3 length equals 15 residues. The CDR3 protein is CASSTGTGSGGELFF. The CDR3 DNA reads TGTGCCAGTAGTACAGGGACAGGTTCGGGCGGGGAGCTGTTTTTT.

The V and J genes are TRBV7-9 and TRBJ2-2; TRBD1 matches 7 bases. Germline V gives CDR1 SEHNR, CDR2 FQNEAQ (reference sequence). There are 16 residues in the CDR3. The ends lost 6 bases at V and 1 base at J; junction bases unmatched: 8. DNA of the CDR3: TGTGCCAGCAGGCATTCCGGGACAGTGAACACCGGGGAGCTGTTTTTT. Amino acids: CASRHSGTVNTGELFF.

The rearrangement uses TRBV7-9 and TRBJ2-4, with D unresolved. CDR3 length equals 13 residues. Germline V gene data show CDR1 as SEHNR and CDR2 as FQNEAQ (reference sequence). Trimming removed 3 bases at V and 0 bases at J, with 3 bases between. CDR3 in amino acids: CASSFQAKNIQYF. CDR3 sequence (DNA): TGTGCCAGCAGCTTCCAAGCCAAAAACATTCAGTACTTC.

The chain is built from TRBV27 and TRBJ1-2, with 9 bases matching TRBD1. Trimming removed 6 bases from V and 8 bases from J; junction bases left unmatched: 10. The CDR3 length is 14 residues. Germline CDR1 is MNHEY and CDR2 is SMNVEV (reference sequence). The CDR3 coding sequence is TGTGCCAGCAGGGGGACAGGGCGCCTAGGAGGCTACACCTTC. This encodes CASRGTGRLGGYTF.

V gene TRBV7-9 combines with J gene TRBJ2-3; 10 positions agree with TRBD2. Germline V gene data show CDR1 as SEHNR and CDR2 as FQNEAQ (reference sequence). The CDR3 is 16 residues long. V was clipped by 4 bases and J by 6 bases; unmatched bases: 10. The CDR3, as DNA: TGTGCCAGCAGCTCGCCGGTACTAGCGGGGAGGGATACGCAGTATTTT. Its translation: CASSSPVLAGRDTQYF.

The chain combines TRBV5-1 with TRBJ1-2, with 9 bases aligning to TRBD1. Trimming cost V 1 base and J 4 bases; bases outside gene matches: 5. CDR1 and CDR2 (germline): SGHRS, YFSETQ. There are 15 residues in the CDR3. CDR3 region: CASSLTGGAGYGYTF. CDR3 sequence (DNA): TGCGCCAGCAGCTTGACAGGGGGCGCTGGCTATGGCTACACCTTC.

This rearrangement joins TRBV2 to TRBJ2-1, with D uncertain. Per the germline V gene, CDR1 is SNHLY and CDR2 is FYNNEI. Trimming removed 3 bases from V and 10 bases from J, with 10 bases in between. The CDR3 loop spans 12 amino acids. This CDR3 is CASSDSLGEQFF. CDR3 DNA: TGTGCCAGCAGTGATTCCCTCGGGGAGCAGTTCTTC.

This chain uses TRBV18 with TRBJ1-2; a possible D gene is TRBD1 (6 bases). The CDR3 extends over 16 amino acids. Looked up from germline, CDR1 is KGHSH and CDR2 is LQKENI. V was shortened by 1 base and J by 3 bases, with 15 bases between the two germline ends. In nucleotides, the CDR3 is TGTGCCAGCTCACCACAATGGCGGGGGGGCGACTATGGCTACACCTTC. Translating gives CASSPQWRGGDYGYTF.

This clone has just one count. The J gene is TRBJ1-1, the V gene TRBV6-6; TRBD1 matches 9 bases. J gave up 1 base and V 5 bases, and 8 bases lay outside the gene matches. This CDR3 region has 16 residues. CDR1 and CDR2 from the germline V gene are MNHNY and SVGAGI (reference sequence). The CDR3 sequence: CASSPNTGGENTEAFF. The CDR3 region has the DNA TGTGCCAGCAGTCCCAATACAGGGGGCGAGAACACTGAAGCTTTCTTT.

The V and J genes are TRBV9 and TRBJ1-1; 9 nucleotides match TRBD1. The V segment lost 3 bases and the J segment 5 bases; nucleotides outside the gene matches: 5. This CDR3 has 14 residues. Germline V gives CDR1 SGDLS, CDR2 YYNGEE. CDR3 protein: CASSGMTGGTEAFF. In nucleotides, the CDR3 is TGTGCCAGCAGCGGGATGACAGGGGGAACTGAAGCTTTCTTT.

The chain couples TRBV29-1 to TRBJ1-1; the D is unclear. This CDR3 is built from 10 residues. The germline V gene has CDR1 SQVTM and CDR2 ANQGSEA. V shed 5 bases and J shed 4 bases, with 5 bases lying between them. CDR3 nucleotides: TGCAGCGTTTCCGGCACTGAAGCTTTCTTT. As protein: CSVSGTEAFF.

The chain links TRBV18 to TRBJ2-3; 9 bases agree with TRBD2. CDR1 and CDR2 (germline): KGHSH, LQKENI. Trimming cost V 5 bases and J 6 bases; bases outside gene matches: 6. This CDR3 comprises 14 residues. Written as DNA, the CDR3 is TGTGCCAGCTCAACTGCTGGACTAGCGGATACGCAGTATTTT. Translation: CASSTAGLADTQYF.

CDR3 protein: CASRGLADYEQYF. CDR3 sequence (DNA): TGTGCCTCCCGGGGACTAGCGGACTACGAGCAGTACTTC. J is TRBJ2-7 and V is TRBV10-3; 11 positions match TRBD2. The CDR3 extends over 13 amino acids. The germline CDR1 and CDR2 sequences are ENHRY and SYGVKD. The trim removed 11 bases at V and 3 bases at J, leaving 6 bases unmatched.

CDR3 coding DNA: TGTGCCATCAGTGAGAGGACAGGGGGCGAGACCCAGTACTTC. Translation: CAISERTGGETQYF. This chain joins TRBV10-3 and TRBJ2-5; TRBD1 matches at 11 bases. The germline V gene has CDR1 ENHRY and CDR2 SYGVKD. CDR3 length equals 14 residues. Trimming cost V 2 bases and J 5 bases; bases outside gene matches: 1.

This chain joins TRBV7-8 and TRBJ1-6; 8 bases are a match to TRBD1. This CDR3 is 14 amino acids long. CDR1 and CDR2 (germline): SGHVS, FQNEAQ. V was clipped by 4 bases and J by 7 bases; unmatched bases: 3. This CDR3 is CASSSQGANSPLHF. In DNA form, the CDR3 reads TGTGCCAGCAGCTCGCAGGGGGCGAATTCACCCCTCCACTTT.

The chain has TRBV7-9 and TRBJ1-6, with D possibly being TRBD1 (5 bases). The CDR3 sequence is 15 residues long. CDR1 is SEHNR, CDR2 FQNEAQ, per germline (reference sequence). Deletions cut 5 bases from V and 0 bases from J, with 8 bases between. The DNA for the CDR3 is TGTGCCAGCAGCCCAGGGAACTCCTATAATTCACCCCTCCACTTT. Protein sequence: CASSPGNSYNSPLHF.

CDR3 region: CASSFGRLAGGPTKNIQYF. As DNA, the CDR3 is TGTGCCAGCAGTTTCGGTCGGCTAGCGGGGGGGCCGACCAAAAACATTCAGTACTTC. The chain links TRBV27 to TRBJ2-4, with 12 bases fitting TRBD2. The V and J ends lost 3 bases and 2 bases, in that order; junction bases with no gene match: 11. The CDR3 is 19 amino acids. In germline, CDR1 is MNHEY, CDR2 SMNVEV (reference sequence).

The gene calls are TRBV19 and TRBJ1-5; D ambiguous. Germline lookup yields CDR1 LNHDA and CDR2 SQIVND (reference sequence). V was clipped by 3 bases and J by 4 bases, with 7 bases between them. The CDR3 contains 13 residues. The CDR3: CASSIVYNQPQHF. CDR3 DNA: TGTGCCAGTAGTATTGTCTATAATCAGCCCCAGCATTTT. Supplemented by reference TRBV19 and TRBJ1-5, the full variable domain reads DGGITQSPKYLFRKEGQNVTLSCEQNLNHDAMYWYRQDPGQGLRLIYYSQIVNDFQKGDIAEGYSVSREKKESFPLTVTSAQKNPTAFYLCASSIVYNQPQHFGDGTRLSIL.

The chain has TRBV6-2 or TRBV6-3 and TRBJ2-5, with D perhaps matching TRBD1 (5 bases). Germline values: CDR1 MNHEY, CDR2 SVGEGT. The CDR3 is 14 amino acids. Trimming cost V 2 bases and J 7 bases, with 14 bases left between them. The CDR3 nucleotides are TGTGCCAGCAGTTACGTGGGGCTCATGGGGACCCAGTACTTC. As protein: CASSYVGLMGTQYF.

The chain uses TRBV30 and TRBJ1-4, with TRBD1 matching over 7 bases. This CDR3 region has 14 residues. The V gene's germline CDR1 is GTSNPN and CDR2 SVGIG (reference sequence). Trimming removed 2 bases from V and 7 bases from J; junction bases left unmatched: 7. This chain's CDR3 is CAWSLQGLGEKLFF. In nucleotides, the CDR3 is TGTGCCTGGAGTCTACAGGGGTTGGGTGAAAAACTGTTTTTT.

The CDR3 region is CASSYRQDSGNTIYF. The CDR3 bases are TGTGCCAGCAGCTATCGACAGGACTCTGGAAACACCATATATTTT. The genes are TRBV7-2 and TRBJ1-3, with D tentatively TRBD1 (6 bases). Trimming pared 4 bases from V and 0 bases from J, leaving 10 bases between. This CDR3 is 15 amino acids long. The germline V gene encodes CDR1 SGHTA and CDR2 FQGNSA.

J is TRBJ2-7 and V is TRBV2; D is undetermined. The CDR3 contains 13 residues. Germline-derived CDR1 and CDR2 are SNHLY and FYNNEI. V was trimmed by 0 bases and J by 5 bases, leaving 8 bases between them. The CDR3 nucleotides read TGTGCCAGCAGTGAAGCAGCTTTTAACGAGCAGTACTTC. It translates to CASSEAAFNEQYF.

The CDR3 protein is CASGTSGSYNEQFF. The CDR3 DNA sequence: TGTGCCAGCGGGACTAGCGGTTCCTACAATGAGCAGTTCTTC. J is TRBJ2-1 and V is TRBV11-2; 11 positions agree with TRBD2. The length of the CDR3 is 14 residues. The trim removed 8 bases at V and 1 base at J, leaving 1 base unmatched. CDR1 SGHAT and CDR2 FQNNGV come from the germline V gene.

This sequence joins TRBV11-2 and TRBJ1-3; D is unclear. The CDR3 covers 15 residues. CDR1 and CDR2 from the germline V gene are SGHAT and FQNNGV. The V end lost 4 bases, the J end lost 4 bases, and 14 bases lay between the germline ends. The CDR3 DNA follows: TGTGCCAGCAGCTATGGGCCTGGGCCGGGAAACACCATATATTTT. Translation gives CASSYGPGPGNTIYF.